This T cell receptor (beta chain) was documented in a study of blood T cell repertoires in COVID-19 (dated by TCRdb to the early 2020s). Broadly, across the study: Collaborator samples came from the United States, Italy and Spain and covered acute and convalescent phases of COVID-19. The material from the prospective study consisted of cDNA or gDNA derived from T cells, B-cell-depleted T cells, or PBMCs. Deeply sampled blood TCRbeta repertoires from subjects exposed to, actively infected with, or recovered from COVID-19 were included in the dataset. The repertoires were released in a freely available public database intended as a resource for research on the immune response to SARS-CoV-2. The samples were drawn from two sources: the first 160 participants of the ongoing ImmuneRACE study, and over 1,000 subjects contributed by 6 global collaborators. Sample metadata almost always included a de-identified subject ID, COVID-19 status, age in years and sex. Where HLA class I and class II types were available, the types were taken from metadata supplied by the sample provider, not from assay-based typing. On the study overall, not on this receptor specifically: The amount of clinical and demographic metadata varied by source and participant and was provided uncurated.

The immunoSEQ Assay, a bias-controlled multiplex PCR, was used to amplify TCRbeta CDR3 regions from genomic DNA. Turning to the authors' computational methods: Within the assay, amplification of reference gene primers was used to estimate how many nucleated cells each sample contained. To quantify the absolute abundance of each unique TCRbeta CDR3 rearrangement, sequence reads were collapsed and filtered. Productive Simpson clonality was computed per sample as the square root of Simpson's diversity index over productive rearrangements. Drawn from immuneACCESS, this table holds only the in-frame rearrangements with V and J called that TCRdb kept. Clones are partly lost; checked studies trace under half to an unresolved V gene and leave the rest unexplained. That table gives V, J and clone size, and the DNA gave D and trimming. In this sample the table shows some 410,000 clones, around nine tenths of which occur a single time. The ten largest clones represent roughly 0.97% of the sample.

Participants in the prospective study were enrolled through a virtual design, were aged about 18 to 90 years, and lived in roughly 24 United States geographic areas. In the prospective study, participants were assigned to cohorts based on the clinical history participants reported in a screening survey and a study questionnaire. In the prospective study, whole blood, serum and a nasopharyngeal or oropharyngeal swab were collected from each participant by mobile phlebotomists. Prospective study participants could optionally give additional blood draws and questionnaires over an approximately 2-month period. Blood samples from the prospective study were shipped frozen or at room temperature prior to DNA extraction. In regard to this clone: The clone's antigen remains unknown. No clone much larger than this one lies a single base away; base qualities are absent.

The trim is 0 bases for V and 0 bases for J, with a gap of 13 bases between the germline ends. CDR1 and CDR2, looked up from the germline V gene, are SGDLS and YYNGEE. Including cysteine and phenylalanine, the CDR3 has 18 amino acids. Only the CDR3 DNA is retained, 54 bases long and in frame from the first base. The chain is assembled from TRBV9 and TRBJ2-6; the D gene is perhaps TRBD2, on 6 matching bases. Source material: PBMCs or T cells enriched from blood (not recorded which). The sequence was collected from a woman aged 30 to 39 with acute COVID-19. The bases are TGTGCCAGCAGCGTAGGCGGTGGGAGGATCTCTGGGGCCAACGTCCTGACTTTC. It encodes CASSVGGGRISGANVLTF.